This TCR beta chain was identified during a study of T cells in Graves' hyperthyroidism and ophthalmopathy. Trimming took 0 bases from V and 5 from J; bases not matched to a gene: 5. CDR3 size: 15 residues. CDR1 is DFQATT and CDR2 is SNEGSKA in the germline V gene (reference sequence). RNA transcripts gave rise to amplified TCR beta CDR3 regions. First-round RT-PCR with HTBI primers amplified the TCR CDR3 region. TCRdb independently ran MiXCR on the multiplex PCR reads; one entry per CDR3 protein. The sample carries 150,000 or so distinct CDR3 sequences, approximately 20% recorded once. Many counts were recorded for this clonotype.

This TCR derives from a woman aged 45 to 65 with Graves' hyperthyroidism that later progressed to Graves' ophthalmopathy. This rearrangement joins TRBV20-1 to TRBJ1-5; 9 bases are shared with TRBD1. The sequencing sample was made of blood. CDR3 loop: CSARDPRQGDQPQHF. The DNA for the CDR3 is TGCAGTGCTAGAGATCCCCGACAGGGGGATCAGCCCCAGCATTTT.